This T cell receptor beta chain emerged from a study of CD8 T cells in ankylosing spondylitis. Findings and caveats of the study: According to the report, clones linked to the disease were significantly enriched in matched synovial fluid samples taken from ankylosing spondylitis patients.

In its sample, this clonotype was seen a few times. Its antigen is currently unknown. Quantitative 5'-RACE was performed with molecular barcodes, and it yielded the TCR beta libraries. MiXCR, applied by TCRdb to the 5' RACE reads, yields one record per CDR3 protein. The sample yields fewer than 250,000 distinct CDR3 sequences, roughly a tenth seen once. The germline V and J ends were trimmed by 3 bases and 6 bases, with 8 bases remaining between them. CDR3 length equals 12 residues. Germline CDR1 DFQATT, CDR2 SNEGSKA (reference sequence). This chain uses TRBV20-1 with TRBJ2-2; D remains unclear. The source of this sequence is a male donor with ankylosing spondylitis or in good health (not recorded which). Specimen: blood, either unsorted or a sorted T cell fraction (not recorded which). CDR3 in amino acids: CSASIFPGELFF. CDR3 bases: TGCAGTGCTAGCATTTTCCCCGGGGAGCTGTTTTTT.